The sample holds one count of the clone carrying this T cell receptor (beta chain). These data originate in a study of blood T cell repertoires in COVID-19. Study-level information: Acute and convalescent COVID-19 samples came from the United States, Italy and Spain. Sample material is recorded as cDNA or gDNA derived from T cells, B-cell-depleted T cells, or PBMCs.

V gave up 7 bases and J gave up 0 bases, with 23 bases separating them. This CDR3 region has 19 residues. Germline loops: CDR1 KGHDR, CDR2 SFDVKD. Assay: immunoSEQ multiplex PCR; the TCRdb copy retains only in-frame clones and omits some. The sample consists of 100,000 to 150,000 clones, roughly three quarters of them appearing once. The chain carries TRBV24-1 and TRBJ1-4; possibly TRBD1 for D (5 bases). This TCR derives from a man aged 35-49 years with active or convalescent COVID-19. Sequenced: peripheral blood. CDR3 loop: CATRPLGLTAKTTNEKLFF. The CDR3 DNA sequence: TGTGCCACCAGGCCCTTGGGACTGACCGCCAAAACAACTAATGAAAAACTGTTTTTT.